These 15 T cell receptor beta chains originate from one sample sequenced in a study of blood T cell repertoires in COVID-19. Only in-frame clones appear in the TCRdb table, and some are missing; sequencing was by immunoSEQ multiplex PCR. The sample has approximately 120,000 clones; roughly nine tenths are singletons. The sequenced material came from peripheral blood. The receptors shown here come from a man aged 50-59 years with COVID-19, enrolled during active disease.

The chain combines TRBV28 with TRBJ1-1; D is unresolved. Per germline, CDR1 MDHEN and CDR2 SYDVKM. The CDR3 contains 12 residues. Between the trimmed V and J ends, which lost 2 bases and 8 bases, there was a span of 9 bases. The CDR3 DNA follows: TGTGCCAGCAGTTTAGGCGGGTGGGAAGCTTTCTTT. It is translated as CASSLGGWEAFF.

The V and J genes are TRBV9 and TRBJ2-1; D not resolved. V lost 4 bases to trimming and J lost 0 bases, with 17 bases between them. The CDR3 runs to 17 residues. CDR1 is SGDLS and CDR2 is YYNGEE in the germline V gene. DNA of the CDR3: TGTGCCAGCAGCCCCCACGATGGAGAGATCTCCTACAATGAGCAGTTCTTC. Residues: CASSPHDGEISYNEQFF.

The CDR3 protein is CASSLIQYGYTF. The CDR3 DNA reads as TGTGCCAGCAGCTTAATACAGTATGGCTACACCTTC. The chain uses TRBV7-9 and TRBJ1-2; D is unresolved. Deletions cut 2 bases from V and 5 bases from J, with 6 bases between. This CDR3 comprises 12 residues. The germline V gene encodes CDR1 SEHNR and CDR2 FQNEAQ (reference sequence).

The rearrangement uses TRBV20-1 and TRBJ2-7; D is possibly TRBD1 (6 bases). The ends were cut back, 3 bases at V and 5 bases at J, with 17 bases in the middle. Germline CDR1 and CDR2: DFQATT and SNEGSKA (reference sequence). The CDR3 has 14 amino acids. CDR3 protein: CSASVSQWDNEQYF. CDR3 DNA sequence: TGCAGTGCTAGTGTCTCCCAATGGGACAACGAGCAGTACTTC.

The chain uses TRBV6-1 and TRBJ2-3, with a weak D call TRBD2 (6 bases). Germline V gene data show CDR1 as MNHNS and CDR2 as SASEGT. The CDR3 extends over 12 amino acids. The ends were cut back, 2 bases at V and 6 bases at J, with 6 bases in the middle. The CDR3 loop reads CASSERGDTQYF. The CDR3 nucleotides are TGTGCCAGCAGTGAACGGGGGGATACGCAGTATTTT.

The chain has TRBV24-1 and TRBJ2-5; 10 nucleotides match TRBD1. Germline trimming cut 4 bases from V and 4 bases from J; bases unmatched to any gene: 8. The CDR3 loop spans 16 amino acids. Per germline, CDR1 KGHDR and CDR2 SFDVKD. The CDR3, as DNA: TGTGCCACCAGTGACTCTGGGACAGGGGCGCGAGAGACCCAGTACTTC. This sequence encodes CATSDSGTGARETQYF.

The rearrangement uses TRBV5-1 and TRBJ1-4; TRBD1 matches 9 bases. The CDR3 loop spans 14 amino acids. CDR1 and CDR2 from the germline V gene are SGHRS and YFSETQ. Trimming cost V 4 bases and J 8 bases; bases outside gene matches: 6. CDR3 in amino acids: CASSQGQGGEKLFF. The CDR3 DNA reads as TGCGCCAGCAGCCAGGGACAGGGTGGAGAAAAACTGTTTTTT.

The genes are TRBV5-1 and TRBJ2-5, with 7 bases that match TRBD2. The CDR3 is 15 amino acids. Germline trimming cut 3 bases from V and 5 bases from J; bases unmatched to any gene: 10. Germline V gene data show CDR1 as SGHRS and CDR2 as YFSETQ. The CDR3 protein is CASSSTSRARETQYF. DNA of the CDR3: TGCGCCAGCAGCTCGACTAGCAGGGCGCGGGAGACCCAGTACTTC.

The chain joins TRBV19 to TRBJ2-3; 9 positions match TRBD1. After removal of 5 bases from V and 7 bases from J, the junction contained 13 bases not matched to a gene. The CDR3 totals 16 residues. Germline CDR1 reads LNHDA; CDR2 reads SQIVND (reference sequence). The CDR3 region is CASSAPSGTGKHTQYF. The DNA for the CDR3 is TGTGCCAGTAGTGCCCCGTCCGGGACAGGGAAACATACGCAGTATTTT.

The chain uses TRBV27 and TRBJ1-1; TRBD1 is a possible D gene (6 bases). The germline gives CDR1 MNHEY, CDR2 SMNVEV (reference sequence). V was shortened by 8 bases and J by 4 bases, with 14 bases between the two germline ends. This CDR3 spans 13 amino acids. The CDR3 DNA is TGTGCCAGCCACCGGGGGGCTGGCACTGAAGCTTTCTTT. Protein sequence: CASHRGAGTEAFF.

The sample holds a few counts of this clone. The V gene is TRBV28, the J gene TRBJ1-2; unclear D gene. Trimming stripped 3 bases from V and 4 bases from J, with 9 bases between. CDR3 length equals 13 residues. Looked up from germline, CDR1 is MDHEN and CDR2 is SYDVKM. The CDR3 here is CASSFGAGYGYTF. Here the CDR3 DNA reads TGTGCCAGCAGTTTTGGAGCGGGCTATGGCTACACCTTC.

This chain links TRBV3-1 (or the pseudogene TRBV3-2) with TRBJ2-7; D gene ambiguous. There are 14 residues in the CDR3. Germline values: CDR1 LGHDT, CDR2 YNNKEL (reference sequence). Between the trimmed V and J ends, which lost 1 base and 4 bases, there was a span of 11 bases. CDR3 residues: CASSQGDIRYEQYF. In DNA, the CDR3 is TGTGCCAGCAGCCAAGGAGACATTCGGTACGAGCAGTACTTC.

This chain joins TRBV6-1 and TRBJ1-4, with D possibly matching TRBD1 (5 bases). The CDR3 runs to 14 residues. The V end lost 1 base, the J end lost 8 bases, and 11 bases lay between the germline ends. Germline V lookup: CDR1 MNHNS, CDR2 SASEGT. The CDR3 DNA follows: TGTGCCAGCAGTGAAGGAGGGGAGGGGGAAAAACTGTTTTTT. It specifies CASSEGGEGEKLFF.

The chain carries TRBV30 and TRBJ1-1; 7 positions match TRBD1. Germline trimming cut 3 bases from V and 0 bases from J; bases unmatched to any gene: 1. Germline CDR1 and CDR2: GTSNPN and SVGIG (reference sequence). The CDR3 length is 13 residues. In DNA form, the CDR3 reads TGTGCCTGGAGACAGGGGCTGAACACTGAAGCTTTCTTT. Its protein product is CAWRQGLNTEAFF.

The chain employs TRBV18 and TRBJ2-7, with D maybe TRBD2 (6 bases). Germline loops: CDR1 KGHSH, CDR2 LQKENI. The CDR3 totals 13 residues. V was cut by 5 bases and J by 7 bases, with 15 bases left in between. CDR3 amino acids: CASSTGVPREQYF. CDR3 in DNA: TGTGCCAGCTCAACGGGGGTTCCTAGGGAGCAGTACTTC. The full variable domain, completed using reference TRBV18 and TRBJ2-7, is NAGVMQNPRHLVRRRGQEARLRCSPMKGHSHVYWYRQLPEEGLKFMVYLQKENIIDESGMPKERFSAEFPKEGPSILRIQQVVRGDSAAYFCASSTGVPREQYFGPGTRLTVT.